Following are 4 T cell receptor beta chains from one sample sequenced in a study of cytomegalovirus exposure and HLA in healthy donors. PCR amplification relied on 60 Vbeta primers (plus 13 Jbeta primers). TCRdb's table, derived via immunoSEQ multiplex PCR, lists solely in-frame clones and lacks some. The sample totals approximately 60,000 clones. Sequenced material: PBMCs. These TCRs come from a man aged 25-45 years in good health and CMV-seropositive.

This chain joins TRBV6-1 and TRBJ1-5, with D uncertain. CDR3 length equals 13 residues. The V gene lost 3 bases and the J gene lost 1 base, with 4 bases spanning the gap. The V gene's germline CDR1 is MNHNS and CDR2 SASEGT. The CDR3 DNA is TGTGCCAGCAGTGACAGGAGCAATCAGCCCCAGCATTTT. Translation gives CASSDRSNQPQHF.

The chain links TRBV21-1 to TRBJ2-1; TRBD2, the D gene given by the table, was not confirmed from the DNA. TRBV21-1 is given as a pseudogene. This CDR3 comprises 18 residues. The CDR3 here is CASSKGPSGSRPYNEQFF. Here the CDR3 DNA reads TGTGCCAGCAGCAAGGGTCCTAGCGGGAGTAGGCCGTACAATGAGCAGTTCTTC.

The chain is built from TRBV6-5 and TRBJ1-5; 8 bases are shared with TRBD1. CDR1 MNHEY and CDR2 SVGAGI come from the germline V gene. CDR3 size: 15 residues. Germline trimming cut 0 bases from V and 7 bases from J; bases unmatched to any gene: 5. CDR3 sequence: CASSYSGQGRQPQHF. Here the CDR3 DNA reads TGTGCCAGCAGTTACTCCGGACAGGGCCGCCAGCCCCAGCATTTT.

The chain combines TRBV7-8 with TRBJ1-5; D ambiguous. Between the trimmed V and J ends, which lost 0 bases and 3 bases, there was a span of 12 bases. Germline V gene data show CDR1 as SGHVS and CDR2 as FQNEAQ. The CDR3 extends over 16 amino acids. CDR3 bases: TGTGCCAGCAGCTTAGCGCGCGTGCTTAACAATCAGCCCCAGCATTTT. This codes for CASSLARVLNNQPQHF.